The 21 T cell receptor beta chains presented below share a single source sample, sequenced in a study of T cells expressing NK-cell markers. Each CDR3 protein gets one entry in TCRdb, which reprocessed the 5' RACE reads and gives no DNA. Across 250,000 or so distinct CDR3 sequences, the top ten clones capture around 4.3% of the sample. The specimen was blood T cells: a sorted CD56 or NKG2C T cell subset, CD4+ or CD8+ T cells, or bulk PBMC T cells (not recorded which). The source is a woman between 18 and 70 years old in good health.

The rearrangement joins TRBV18 to TRBJ1-5. The CDR3 extends over 15 amino acids. Germline V gene lookup returns CDR1 KGHSH and CDR2 LQKENI. The CDR3: CASSPPRNSNQPQHF. Combining the CDR3 with reference TRBV18 and TRBJ1-5 gives the whole variable domain NAGVMQNPRHLVRRRGQEARLRCSPMKGHSHVYWYRQLPEEGLKFMVYLQKENIIDESGMPKERFSAEFPKEGPSILRIQQVVRGDSAAYFCASSPPRNSNQPQHFGDGTRLSIL.

The chain joins TRBV5-1 to TRBJ2-1; TCRdb designates TRBD1, a call that cannot be tested without DNA. There are 15 residues in the CDR3. Germline CDR1 is SGHRS and CDR2 is YFSETQ. CDR3 sequence: CASSLLGQGYNEQFF.

V usage is TRBV20-1 and J usage is TRBJ1-4; TCRdb indicates TRBD1, and absent DNA this call remains unverified. In germline, CDR1 is DFQATT, CDR2 SNEGSKA (reference sequence). This CDR3 region has 12 residues. The CDR3 region is CSARGQLEKLFF.

This chain joins TRBV12-3 or TRBV12-4 and TRBJ1-4; as DNA is missing, the TRBD1 call by TCRdb cannot be tested. The CDR3 has 14 residues. This CDR3 is CASSLWSGDEKLFF.

This rearrangement joins TRBV29-1 to TRBJ2-5; the D gene TCRdb calls, TRBD2, cannot be checked with no DNA. This CDR3 spans 14 amino acids. Germline lookup yields CDR1 SQVTM and CDR2 ANQGSEA. The CDR3 spells CSVEALGEKETQYF.

This rearrangement joins TRBV11-2 to TRBJ2-7; TCRdb names TRBD1, which stays unverified in the absence of DNA. The CDR3 is made up of 15 amino acids. CDR1 and CDR2 (germline): SGHAT, FQNNGV. This CDR3 is CASSLLGTGAYEQYF.

The chain couples TRBV4-1 to TRBJ1-1. Germline V lookup: CDR1 MGHRA, CDR2 YSYEKL. The CDR3 has 12 amino acids. CDR3 sequence reads: CASSREGFEAFF.

The chain couples TRBV29-1 to TRBJ2-7. Per the germline V gene, CDR1 is SQVTM and CDR2 is ANQGSEA. The CDR3 runs 14 residues. The CDR3 protein is CSVEGGTKNYEQYF.

CDR3 protein: CSARAGGAPNSPLHF. This chain uses TRBV20-1 with TRBJ1-6; the TCRdb D gene call, TRBD1, has no DNA to confirm it. The CDR3 runs to 15 residues. CDR1 and CDR2 from the germline V gene are DFQATT and SNEGSKA (reference sequence).

The chain is built from TRBV12-3 or TRBV12-4 and TRBJ2-7. The CDR3 is 11 residues long. This chain's CDR3 is CASRNRREQYF.

The gene calls are TRBV10-3 and TRBJ2-5; with no DNA, the TCRdb D assignment of TRBD1 cannot be verified. The CDR3 covers 13 residues. In germline, CDR1 is ENHRY, CDR2 SYGVKD. The CDR3 loop reads CAISKTGEETQYF.

The V and J genes are TRBV12-3 or TRBV12-4 and TRBJ2-1. The CDR3 extends over 13 amino acids. The CDR3 sequence: CASSWEETNEQFF.

The chain is built from TRBV5-1 and TRBJ2-7. The CDR3 has 14 residues. Germline V gene sequence: CDR1 SGHRS, CDR2 YFSETQ. CDR3 protein: CASSLEDRSYEQYF.

The genes are TRBV6-2 or TRBV6-3 and TRBJ2-3; lacking DNA, the TRBD2 call made by TCRdb goes unchecked. This CDR3 is built from 16 residues. Germline CDR1 is MNHEY and CDR2 is SVGEGT. This CDR3 reads CASSPRTVMSTDTQYF.

This chain connects TRBV5-1 to TRBJ2-1; TCRdb names TRBD1, which stays unverified in the absence of DNA. The CDR3 has 12 amino acids. Per germline, CDR1 SGHRS and CDR2 YFSETQ. CDR3 sequence reads: CASLGAGDEQFF.

The chain combines TRBV7-3 with TRBJ2-2; TCRdb picks TRBD2, but there is no DNA to check that call. CDR1 and CDR2 (germline): SGHTA, FQGTGA. This CDR3 spans 16 amino acids. CDR3: CASKRQAGGNTGELFF.

The chain uses TRBV5-1 and TRBJ2-1; TCRdb's D call, TRBD2, is unchecked because there is no DNA. Per the germline V gene, CDR1 is SGHRS and CDR2 is YFSETQ. The CDR3 is 14 amino acids. CDR3 amino acids: CASSSLAGVNEQFF.

V and J are TRBV18 and TRBJ2-3; TCRdb lists TRBD1, though no DNA is available to test this call. CDR1 and CDR2 (germline): KGHSH, LQKENI. CDR3 length: 15 residues. The CDR3 reads CASSAGTPSTDTQYF.

V is TRBV20-1 and J is TRBJ2-2; the TCRdb D gene call, TRBD2, has no DNA to confirm it. CDR1 is DFQATT, CDR2 SNEGSKA, per germline (reference sequence). This CDR3 contains 16 residues. The CDR3 spells CSARGRRGVWSGELFF.

The chain is built from TRBV5-1 and TRBJ2-5; the D gene TCRdb calls, TRBD2, cannot be checked with no DNA. Germline V gene sequence: CDR1 SGHRS, CDR2 YFSETQ. CDR3 size: 15 residues. CDR3: CASSYRGQYQETQYF.

This sequence joins TRBV2 and TRBJ2-2; the TRBD1 assignment by TCRdb is unverifiable without DNA. This CDR3 is 12 amino acids long. The germline gives CDR1 SNHLY, CDR2 FYNNEI. The CDR3: CASGRDSGELFF. Based on the CDR3 plus reference TRBV2 and TRBJ2-2, the full variable domain is EPEVTQTPSHQVTQMGQEVILRCVPISNHLYFYWYRQILGQKVEFLVSFYNNEISEKSEIFDDQFSVERPDGSNFTLKIRSTKLEDSAMYFCASGRDSGELFFGEGSRLTVL.